What follows is one T cell receptor beta chain and its context. These data are taken from a study of CD8 T cells in ankylosing spondylitis. CDR3 length: 14 residues. The germline V gene has CDR1 SEHNR and CDR2 FQNEAQ (reference sequence). Trimming stripped 5 bases from V and 0 bases from J, with 8 bases between. TCRdb processed the 5' RACE reads anew with MiXCR; each CDR3 protein has one entry. Seen here are about 130,000 distinct CDR3 sequences, 5.5% to 7.5% observed once, and the top ten hold about an eighth. The sample comprised blood, either unsorted or a sorted T cell fraction (not recorded which). The receptor was isolated from a female donor with ankylosing spondylitis or in good health (not recorded which). The V and J genes are TRBV7-9 and TRBJ1-5; TRBD1 is a possible D gene (5 bases). In DNA, the CDR3 is TGTGCCAGCAGCACAGGTGCTAGCAATCAGCCCCAGCATTTT. Its protein is CASSTGASNQPQHF.